The subject of this entry is one TCR beta chain. This clonotype was found a few times. The target of this receptor is not known. Per-base qualities were not stored, and no clone one base away is much larger. The study was a case-control design nested within a healthcare worker cohort in London, UK, with weekly nasopharyngeal swab PCR tests and blood sampling. Between 23 and 31 March 2020, the week of the UK lockdown, healthcare workers were enrolled and then followed up weekly for as long as 16 weeks. Receptors were amplified or captured by 5' RACE. Sequencer: NextSeq 500. Unique molecular identifiers were attached to individual cDNA molecules in the TCR library protocol so that sequencing error and PCR bias could be corrected. Both TCR alpha and beta chains were sequenced, and tight co-correlation was observed between alpha and beta sequence abundances in each sample. The study's own analysis went as follows. Decombinator V4 was used to annotate the V gene, J gene and CDR3 of the TCR sequences. TCRs were defined as expanded if a significant change between any two time points was detected under a Poisson model with p below 0.0001. TCR abundances were normalised to the total number of TCRs sequenced in each sample and reported as counts per million. TRAV1-2 paired with TRAJ12, TRAJ20 or TRAJ33 defined MAIT TCRs, while TRAV10 paired with TRAJ18 defined iNKT TCRs. VDJdb, accessed 1 November 2021, was searched for CMV, EBV and SARS-CoV-2 annotated TCRs, with TCRs annotated for multiple antigens excluded. In TCRdb, the public reads were trimmed at Q25 with fastp and aligned with MiXCR, with productive beta chains retained. Identical CDR3 protein sequences are pooled into one entry, listed with their most common genes and DNA. V and J calls and clone size were set by TCRdb, not the authors. Within this sample are some 71,000 distinct CDR3 sequences, with around 11% of them counted one time only. Of the sample, 5% to 7.5% falls within the top ten clones.

This record comes from a study of early T cells in non-severe SARS-CoV-2 infection (dated by TCRdb to 2020 to 2023). In terms of the full investigation: Bulk RNA from unsorted whole blood was used for TCR sequencing, so alpha and beta chains could not be paired.

Broader findings and caveats from the paper: VDJdb matching was skewed toward anti-spike CD8 responses and likely underestimated virus-specific expansions, missing private and CD4 specificities.

The germline V and J ends show losses of 2 bases and 6 bases respectively, and no gene match explains 4 bases of the junction. The germline V gene encodes CDR1 SGHTA and CDR2 FQGNSA. The CDR3 covers 15 residues, taking in both the cysteine and the phenylalanine. The DNA shown is the 45-base CDR3, in frame from base 1. This TCR was recovered from an adult who was a healthcare worker with PCR-confirmed SARS-CoV-2 infection or an uninfected control (not recorded which). Material: whole blood. This receptor chain uses TRBV7-2 and TRBJ1-6, and TRBD1 matches 7 of the central bases. The CDR3 protein is CASSLSRQGNSPLHF. The nucleotides read TGTGCCAGCAGCTTATCCAGACAGGGTAATTCACCCCTCCACTTT.